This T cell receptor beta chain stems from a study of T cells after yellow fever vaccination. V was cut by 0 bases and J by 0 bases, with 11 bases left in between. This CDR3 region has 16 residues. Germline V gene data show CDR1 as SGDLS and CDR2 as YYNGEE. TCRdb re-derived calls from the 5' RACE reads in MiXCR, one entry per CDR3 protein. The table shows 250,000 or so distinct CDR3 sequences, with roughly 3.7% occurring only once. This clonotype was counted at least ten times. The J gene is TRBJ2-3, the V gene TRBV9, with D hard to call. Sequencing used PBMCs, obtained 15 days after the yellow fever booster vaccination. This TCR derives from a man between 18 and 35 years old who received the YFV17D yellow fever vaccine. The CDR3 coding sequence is TGTGCCAGCAGCGTAGAAGGCGGCTTGAGCACAGATACGCAGTATTTT. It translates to CASSVEGGLSTDTQYF.